This entry is about one T cell receptor beta chain. The data belong to a study of shared clonotypes between healthy human individuals. The CDR3 runs to 16 residues. V lost 2 bases and J lost 7; bases outside the gene matches: 12. CDR1 GTSNPN and CDR2 SVGIG come from the germline V gene (reference sequence). The protocol was immunoSEQ multiplex PCR, while the TCRdb copy is restricted to in-frame clones and leaves out a portion. The sample contains around 2.1 million clones, approximately 95% of which appear only once. The material sequenced was naive CD4+ T cells sorted from blood. Documented subset: CD45RA+ positively selected. The rearrangement uses TRBV30 and TRBJ1-3; TRBD1 matches at 9 bases. The clonotype comes from a man aged 18 to 29 in good health. The CDR3: CAWSIPHLGQGNTIYF. The DNA for the CDR3 is TGTGCCTGGAGTATTCCTCACCTGGGACAGGGCAACACCATATATTTT.